Each of the 13 T cell receptor beta chains below was sequenced from the same sample in a study of T cell responses to AZD1222 COVID-19 vaccine. Sequenced by immunoSEQ multiplex PCR; TCRdb stores in-frame clones only, minus some. The sample lists around 150,000 clones; 85% to 95% were seen once. The specimen was peripheral blood, collected 28 days after the second AZD1222 dose. These receptors came from an adult who received the AZD1222 COVID-19 vaccine.

This clone was observed once. The V call is TRBV27, the J call TRBJ1-2; D possibly corresponds to TRBD1 (5 bases). Germline V CDR1 and CDR2: MNHEY, SMNVEV (reference sequence). V was cut by 6 bases and J by 4 bases, with 15 bases left in between. This CDR3 contains 14 residues. The CDR3 sequence: CASRPEGSPYGYTF. CDR3 bases: TGTGCCAGCAGACCCGAGGGGAGTCCCTATGGCTACACCTTC.

This chain links TRBV28 with TRBJ2-7; D is ambiguous. This CDR3 spans 16 amino acids. Trimming cost V 3 bases and J 2 bases, with 17 bases left between them. Germline CDR1 MDHEN, CDR2 SYDVKM. CDR3 residues: CASSFSSASDAYEQYF. As DNA, the CDR3 is TGTGCCAGCAGTTTTTCGTCGGCTAGTGACGCCTACGAGCAGTACTTC.

The rearrangement uses TRBV10-1 and TRBJ2-2; 8 bases are shared with TRBD2. Unmatched junction bases numbered 5, after V lost 7 bases and J lost 1 base. The CDR3 totals 15 residues. Germline V gives CDR1 WNHNN, CDR2 SYGVQD (reference sequence). The CDR3 loop is CASTSAGGNTGELFF. The CDR3 DNA reads as TGCGCCAGCACATCGGCGGGGGGGAACACCGGGGAGCTGTTTTTT.

This chain connects TRBV11-2 to TRBJ1-3; D might be TRBD1 (5 bases). This CDR3 comprises 15 residues. Germline-derived CDR1 and CDR2 are SGHAT and FQNNGV. V shed 1 base and J shed 5 bases, with 12 bases lying between them. The CDR3 spells CASSLAAGQRNTIYF. The CDR3, as DNA: TGTGCCAGCAGCTTAGCTGCGGGGCAGAGAAACACCATATATTTT.

The chain is built from TRBV5-6 and TRBJ2-1; maybe TRBD2 (6 bases). Germline V gene sequence: CDR1 SGHDT, CDR2 YYEEEE. This CDR3 is built from 16 residues. With 1 base removed from V and 7 bases from J, the gap between germline ends came to 18 bases. The CDR3 sequence is CASSLMGTSVSNEQFF. The CDR3 nucleotides read TGTGCCAGCAGCTTGATGGGGACTTCCGTCTCGAATGAGCAGTTCTTC.

V and J are TRBV7-2 and TRBJ2-7; a possible D gene is TRBD2 (5 bases). CDR1 and CDR2 (germline): SGHTA, FQGNSA. The germline V and J ends were trimmed by 2 bases and 7 bases, with 12 bases remaining between them. This CDR3 spans 13 amino acids. The CDR3, as DNA: TGTGCCAGCAGCTTAACTAGGGCGTGGGAGCAGTACTTC. Translation gives CASSLTRAWEQYF.

The CDR3 DNA is TGTGCCATCAGTGAGTCGTGGGGCCTAGCCTCGAATGAGCAGTTCTTC. Translated, it gives CAISESWGLASNEQFF. The gene calls are TRBV10-3 and TRBJ2-1; the D gene could be TRBD1 or TRBD2 (5 bases each). The CDR3 runs to 16 residues. Germline-derived CDR1 and CDR2 are ENHRY and SYGVKD. The V and J ends lost 0 bases and 7 bases respectively, with 16 bases between them.

V gene TRBV5-1 combines with J gene TRBJ1-1; D may be TRBD1 (6 bases). The CDR3 contains 15 residues. Germline lookup yields CDR1 SGHRS and CDR2 YFSETQ. Trimming took 1 base from V and 1 from J, leaving 11 bases between them. As DNA, the CDR3 is TGCGCCAGCAGCTTGATTCCGGGACAGAACACTGAAGCTTTCTTT. Encoded protein: CASSLIPGQNTEAFF. The full variable domain, rest sourced from reference TRBV5-1 and TRBJ1-1, is KAGVTQTPRYLIKTRGQQVTLSCSPISGHRSVSWYQQTPGQGLQFLFEYFSETQRNKGNFPGRFSGRQFSNSRSEMNVSTLELGDSALYLCASSLIPGQNTEAFFGQGTRLTVV.

The J gene is TRBJ1-6, the V gene TRBV7-8; tentative D call: TRBD1 (5 bases). Trimming stripped 3 bases from V and 7 bases from J, with 7 bases between. This CDR3 has 13 residues. Germline assignment: CDR1 SGHVS and CDR2 FQNEAQ. This CDR3 is CASSFGGNSPLHF. The CDR3 DNA reads TGTGCCAGCAGCTTTGGGGGGAATTCACCCCTCCACTTT.

V usage is TRBV19 and J usage is TRBJ1-1; no clear D. Germline CDR1 is LNHDA and CDR2 is SQIVND (reference sequence). CDR3 length: 15 amino acids. V was cut by 6 bases and J by 0 bases, with 14 bases left in between. The chain's CDR3 is CASSRLPGLNTEAFF. The CDR3 DNA follows: TGTGCCAGTAGCCGACTCCCCGGACTGAACACTGAAGCTTTCTTT.

The J gene is TRBJ2-2, the V gene TRBV18; TRBD1 matches at 8 bases. The CDR3 has 15 residues. The junction had 4 bases not matched to a gene; V was cut back by 6 bases and J by 1 base. Per germline, CDR1 KGHSH and CDR2 LQKENI. This CDR3 reads CASSFGQGNTGELFF. CDR3 nucleotides: TGTGCCAGCTCGTTTGGACAGGGGAACACCGGGGAGCTGTTTTTT.

V usage is TRBV5-4 and J usage is TRBJ2-1; TRBD2 is a possible D gene (7 bases). CDR3 length: 16 amino acids. Trimming pared 0 bases from V and 4 bases from J, leaving 14 bases between. CDR1 is SGHNT and CDR2 is YYREEE in the germline V gene (reference sequence). The CDR3 reads CASSLDGGGSYNEQFF. CDR3 coding DNA: TGTGCCAGCAGCTTGGATGGCGGGGGCTCTTACAATGAGCAGTTCTTC. The variable domain in full, completed from reference TRBV5-4 and TRBJ2-1, reads ETGVTQSPTHLIKTRGQQVTLRCSSQSGHNTVSWYQQALGQGPQFIFQYYREEENGRGNFPPRFSGLQFPNYSSELNVNALELDDSALYLCASSLDGGGSYNEQFFGPGTRLTVL.

This clone was seen just once. This chain connects TRBV19 to TRBJ2-7, with 7 bases matching TRBD1. The CDR3 is made up of 14 amino acids. The V segment lost 7 bases and the J segment 7 bases; nucleotides outside the gene matches: 13. The germline CDR1 and CDR2 sequences are LNHDA and SQIVND (reference sequence). CDR3 sequence (DNA): TGTGCCAGTAACGCCCCCACAGGGGCGCGGGAGCAGTACTTC. Its translation: CASNAPTGAREQYF.